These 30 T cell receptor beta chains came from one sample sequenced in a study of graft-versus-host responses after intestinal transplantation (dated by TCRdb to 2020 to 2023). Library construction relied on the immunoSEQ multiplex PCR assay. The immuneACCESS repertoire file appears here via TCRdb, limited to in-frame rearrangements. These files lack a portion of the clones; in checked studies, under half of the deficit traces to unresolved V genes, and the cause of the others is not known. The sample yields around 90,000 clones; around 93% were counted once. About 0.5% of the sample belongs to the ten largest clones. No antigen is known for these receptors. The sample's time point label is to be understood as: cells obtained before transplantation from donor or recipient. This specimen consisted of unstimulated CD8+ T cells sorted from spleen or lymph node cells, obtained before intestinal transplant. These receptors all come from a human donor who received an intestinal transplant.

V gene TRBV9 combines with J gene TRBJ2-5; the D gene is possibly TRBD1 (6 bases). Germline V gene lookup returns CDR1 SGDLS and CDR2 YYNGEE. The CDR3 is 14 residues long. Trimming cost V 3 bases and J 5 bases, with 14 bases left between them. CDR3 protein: CASSGWDIWETQYF. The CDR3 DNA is TGTGCCAGCAGCGGATGGGACATCTGGGAGACCCAGTACTTC.

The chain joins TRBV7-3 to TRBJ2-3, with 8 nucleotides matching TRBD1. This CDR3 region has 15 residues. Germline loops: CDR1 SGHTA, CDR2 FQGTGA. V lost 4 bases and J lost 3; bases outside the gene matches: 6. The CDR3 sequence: CASSSGQGLTDTQYF. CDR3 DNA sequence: TGTGCCAGCAGCTCTGGACAGGGTCTGACAGATACGCAGTATTTT. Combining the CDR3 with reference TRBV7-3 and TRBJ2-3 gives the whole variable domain GAGVSQTPSNKVTEKGKYVELRCDPISGHTALYWYRQSLGQGPEFLIYFQGTGAADDSGLPNDRFFAVRPEGSVSTLKIQRTERGDSAVYLCASSSGQGLTDTQYFGPGTRLTVL.

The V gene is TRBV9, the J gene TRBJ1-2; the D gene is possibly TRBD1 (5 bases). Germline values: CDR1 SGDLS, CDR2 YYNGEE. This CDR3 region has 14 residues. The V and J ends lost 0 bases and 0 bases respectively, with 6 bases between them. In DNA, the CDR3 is TGTGCCAGCAGCGTAGGGGGCACTAACTATGGCTACACCTTC. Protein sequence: CASSVGGTNYGYTF.

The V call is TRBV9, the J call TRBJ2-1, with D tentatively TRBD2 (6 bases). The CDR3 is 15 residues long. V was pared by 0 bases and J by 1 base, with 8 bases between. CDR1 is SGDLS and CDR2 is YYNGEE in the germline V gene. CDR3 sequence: CASSVGGASYNEQFF. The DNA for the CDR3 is TGTGCCAGCAGCGTAGGCGGGGCTTCCTACAATGAGCAGTTCTTC.

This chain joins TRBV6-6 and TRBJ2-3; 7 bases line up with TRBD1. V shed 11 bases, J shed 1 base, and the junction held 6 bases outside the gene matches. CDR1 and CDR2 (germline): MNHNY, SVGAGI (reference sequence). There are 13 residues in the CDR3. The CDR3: CACKQGRTDTQYF. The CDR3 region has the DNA TGTGCCTGCAAACAGGGGCGCACAGATACGCAGTATTTT.

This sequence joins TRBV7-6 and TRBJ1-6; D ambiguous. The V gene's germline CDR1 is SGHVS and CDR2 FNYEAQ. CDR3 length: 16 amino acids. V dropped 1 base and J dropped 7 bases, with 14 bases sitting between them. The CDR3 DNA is TGTGCCAGCAGCTTAGGTCCCTCAGGATGGAATTCACCCCTCCACTTT. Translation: CASSLGPSGWNSPLHF. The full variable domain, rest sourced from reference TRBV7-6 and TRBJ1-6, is GAGVSQSPRYKVTKRGQDVALRCDPISGHVSLYWYRQALGQGPEFLTYFNYEAQQDKSGLPNDRFSAERPEGSISTLTIQRTEQRDSAMYRCASSLGPSGWNSPLHFGNGTRLTVT.

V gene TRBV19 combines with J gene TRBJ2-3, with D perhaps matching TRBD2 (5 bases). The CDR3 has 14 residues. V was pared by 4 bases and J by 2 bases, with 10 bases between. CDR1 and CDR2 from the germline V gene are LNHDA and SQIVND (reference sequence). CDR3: CASSTGIATDTQYF. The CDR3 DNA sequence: TGTGCCAGTAGTACCGGGATTGCCACAGATACGCAGTATTTT.

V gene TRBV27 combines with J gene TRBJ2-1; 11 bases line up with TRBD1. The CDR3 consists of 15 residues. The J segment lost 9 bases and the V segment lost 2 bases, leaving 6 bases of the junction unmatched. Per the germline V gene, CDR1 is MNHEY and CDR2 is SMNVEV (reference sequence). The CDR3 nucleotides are TGTGCCAGCAGTTTAAGGGACAGGGGGTCTAGTGAGCAGTTCTTC. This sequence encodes CASSLRDRGSSEQFF.

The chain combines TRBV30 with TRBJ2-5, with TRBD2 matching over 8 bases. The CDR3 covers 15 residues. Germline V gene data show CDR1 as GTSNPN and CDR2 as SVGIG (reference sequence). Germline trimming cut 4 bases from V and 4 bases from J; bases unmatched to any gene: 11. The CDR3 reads CAWTNWAGGLETQYF. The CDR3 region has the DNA TGTGCCTGGACTAATTGGGCGGGGGGTTTAGAGACCCAGTACTTC.

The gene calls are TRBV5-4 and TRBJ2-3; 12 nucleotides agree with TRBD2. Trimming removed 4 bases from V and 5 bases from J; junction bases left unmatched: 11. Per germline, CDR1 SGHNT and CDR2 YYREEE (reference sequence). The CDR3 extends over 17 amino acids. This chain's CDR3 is CASSPLPSGGAGDTQYF. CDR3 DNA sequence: TGTGCCAGCAGCCCCCTCCCTAGCGGGGGGGCCGGAGATACGCAGTATTTT.

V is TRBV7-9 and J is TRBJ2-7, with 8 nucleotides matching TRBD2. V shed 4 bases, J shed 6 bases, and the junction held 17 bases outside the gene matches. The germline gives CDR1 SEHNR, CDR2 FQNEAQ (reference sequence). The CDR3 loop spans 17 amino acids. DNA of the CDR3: TGTGCCAGCAGCTCCGTAGATCGAGCGGGGGTTTTTCGCGAGCAGTACTTC. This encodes CASSSVDRAGVFREQYF.

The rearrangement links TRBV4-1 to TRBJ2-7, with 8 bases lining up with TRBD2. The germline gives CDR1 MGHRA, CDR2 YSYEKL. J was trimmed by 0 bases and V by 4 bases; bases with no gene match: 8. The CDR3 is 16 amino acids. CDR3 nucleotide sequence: TGCGCCAGCAGCCTACGAGCGGGGGAAAGCTCCTACGAGCAGTACTTC. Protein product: CASSLRAGESSYEQYF.

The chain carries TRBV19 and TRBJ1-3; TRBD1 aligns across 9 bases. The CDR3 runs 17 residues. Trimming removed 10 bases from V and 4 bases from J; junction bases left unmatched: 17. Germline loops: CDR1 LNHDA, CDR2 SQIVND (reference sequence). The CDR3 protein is CATTTRLQGAPGNTIYF. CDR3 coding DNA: TGTGCCACCACGACGAGATTACAGGGGGCGCCGGGAAACACCATATATTTT.

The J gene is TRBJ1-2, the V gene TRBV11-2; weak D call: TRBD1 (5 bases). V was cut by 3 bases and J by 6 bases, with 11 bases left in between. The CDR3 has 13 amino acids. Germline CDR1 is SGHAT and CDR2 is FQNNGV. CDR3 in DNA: TGTGCCAGCAGCTTTTCGGGGGGACATGGCTACACCTTC. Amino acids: CASSFSGGHGYTF.

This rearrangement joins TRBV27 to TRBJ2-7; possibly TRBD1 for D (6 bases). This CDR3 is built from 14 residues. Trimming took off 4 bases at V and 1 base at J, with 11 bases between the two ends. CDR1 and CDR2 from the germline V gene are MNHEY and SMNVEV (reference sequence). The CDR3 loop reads CASSWAGVSYEQYF. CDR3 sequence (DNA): TGTGCCAGCAGTTGGGCAGGGGTGTCCTACGAGCAGTACTTC.

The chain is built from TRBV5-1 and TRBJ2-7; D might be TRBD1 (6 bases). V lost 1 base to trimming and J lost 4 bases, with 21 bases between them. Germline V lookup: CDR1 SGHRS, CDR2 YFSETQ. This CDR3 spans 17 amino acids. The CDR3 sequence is CASSLWGGGHPAYEQYF. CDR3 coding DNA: TGCGCCAGCAGCTTGTGGGGTGGGGGACACCCGGCGTACGAGCAGTACTTC.

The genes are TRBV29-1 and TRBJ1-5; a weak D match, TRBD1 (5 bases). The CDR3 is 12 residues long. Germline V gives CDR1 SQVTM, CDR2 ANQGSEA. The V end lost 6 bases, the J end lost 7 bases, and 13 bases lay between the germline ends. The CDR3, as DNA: TGCAGCGTGCCCAGGGTTAGGCAGCCCCAGCATTTT. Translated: CSVPRVRQPQHF.

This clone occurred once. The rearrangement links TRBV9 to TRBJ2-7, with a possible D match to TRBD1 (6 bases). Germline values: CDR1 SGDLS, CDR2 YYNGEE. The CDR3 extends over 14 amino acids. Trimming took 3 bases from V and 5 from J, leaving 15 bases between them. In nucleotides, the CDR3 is TGTGCCAGCAGCGCACAGGGAGTCTGGGACGAGCAGTACTTC. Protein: CASSAQGVWDEQYF.

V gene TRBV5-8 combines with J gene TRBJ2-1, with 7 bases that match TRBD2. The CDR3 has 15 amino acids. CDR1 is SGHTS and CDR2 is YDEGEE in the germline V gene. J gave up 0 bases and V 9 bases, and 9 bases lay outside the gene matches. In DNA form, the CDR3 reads TGTGCCACCCCAGTCGCGGGGGTCTCCTACAATGAGCAGTTCTTC. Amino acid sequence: CATPVAGVSYNEQFF.

The DNA of the CDR3 is TGCGCCAGCAGCTTGGGACTAGCGGGAGCTAGCACAGATACGCAGTATTTT. Encoded protein: CASSLGLAGASTDTQYF. The rearrangement joins TRBV5-1 to TRBJ2-3; 12 bases agree with TRBD2. The CDR3 has 17 amino acids. V trimming: 0 bases; J trimming: 0 bases; junction bases outside the gene matches: 2. Germline CDR1 reads SGHRS; CDR2 reads YFSETQ.

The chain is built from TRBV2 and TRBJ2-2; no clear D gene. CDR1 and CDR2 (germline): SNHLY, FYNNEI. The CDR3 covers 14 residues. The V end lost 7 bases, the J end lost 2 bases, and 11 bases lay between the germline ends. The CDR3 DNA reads TGTGCCAGCATGCAGAACATAAACACCGGGGAGCTGTTTTTT. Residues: CASMQNINTGELFF.

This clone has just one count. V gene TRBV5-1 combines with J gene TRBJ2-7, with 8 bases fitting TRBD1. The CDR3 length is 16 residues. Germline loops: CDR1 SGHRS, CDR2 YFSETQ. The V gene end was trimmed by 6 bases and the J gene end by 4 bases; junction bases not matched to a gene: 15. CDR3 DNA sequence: TGCGCCAGCAACCAACTAGGGACAGGAAAAGTATACGAGCAGTACTTC. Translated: CASNQLGTGKVYEQYF.

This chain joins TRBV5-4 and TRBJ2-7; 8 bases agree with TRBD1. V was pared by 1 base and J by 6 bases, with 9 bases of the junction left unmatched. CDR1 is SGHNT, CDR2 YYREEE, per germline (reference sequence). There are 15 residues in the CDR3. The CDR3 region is CASSLFGQGASEQYF. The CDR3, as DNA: TGTGCCAGCAGCTTGTTCGGGCAGGGGGCCTCCGAGCAGTACTTC.

The CDR3 spells CAWSHDRATNEKLFF. The CDR3 DNA follows: TGTGCCTGGAGTCATGACAGAGCAACTAATGAAAAACTGTTTTTT. V is TRBV30 and J is TRBJ1-4; D perhaps matches TRBD1 (5 bases). Germline loops: CDR1 GTSNPN, CDR2 SVGIG (reference sequence). The ends were cut back, 2 bases at V and 0 bases at J, with 10 bases in the middle. The length of the CDR3 is 15 residues.

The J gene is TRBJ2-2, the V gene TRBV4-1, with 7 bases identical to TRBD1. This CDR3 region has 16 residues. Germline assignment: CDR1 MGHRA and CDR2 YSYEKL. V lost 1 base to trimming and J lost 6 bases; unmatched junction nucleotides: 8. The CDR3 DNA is TGCGCCAGCAGCCAAGGCGGACAGGTTATTTCCGGGGAGCTGTTTTTT. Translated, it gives CASSQGGQVISGELFF.

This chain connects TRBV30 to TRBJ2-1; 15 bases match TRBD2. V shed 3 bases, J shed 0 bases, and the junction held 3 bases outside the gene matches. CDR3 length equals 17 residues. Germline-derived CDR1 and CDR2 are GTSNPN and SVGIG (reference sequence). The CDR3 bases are TGTGCCTGGAGGGGACTAGCGGGAGGAAACTCCTACAATGAGCAGTTCTTC. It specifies CAWRGLAGGNSYNEQFF.

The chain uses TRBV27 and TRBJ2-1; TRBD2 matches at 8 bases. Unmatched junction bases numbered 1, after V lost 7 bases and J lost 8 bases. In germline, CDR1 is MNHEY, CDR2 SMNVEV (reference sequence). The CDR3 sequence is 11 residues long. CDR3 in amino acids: CASTGGDEQFF. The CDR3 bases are TGTGCCAGCACGGGAGGGGATGAGCAGTTCTTC.

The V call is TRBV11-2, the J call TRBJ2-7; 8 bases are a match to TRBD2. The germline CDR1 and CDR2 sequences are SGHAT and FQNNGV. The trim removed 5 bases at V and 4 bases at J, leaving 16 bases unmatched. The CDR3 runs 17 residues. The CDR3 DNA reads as TGTGCCAGCAGCCGGGCCGATAGCGGGGTTTTTATGTACGAGCAGTACTTC. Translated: CASSRADSGVFMYEQYF.

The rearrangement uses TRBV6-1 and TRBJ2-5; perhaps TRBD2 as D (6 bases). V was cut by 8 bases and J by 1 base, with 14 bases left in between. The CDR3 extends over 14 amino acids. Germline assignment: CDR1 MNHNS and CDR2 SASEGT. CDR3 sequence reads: CASHQEGPQETQYF. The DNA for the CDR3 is TGTGCCAGCCACCAGGAGGGTCCCCAAGAGACCCAGTACTTC.

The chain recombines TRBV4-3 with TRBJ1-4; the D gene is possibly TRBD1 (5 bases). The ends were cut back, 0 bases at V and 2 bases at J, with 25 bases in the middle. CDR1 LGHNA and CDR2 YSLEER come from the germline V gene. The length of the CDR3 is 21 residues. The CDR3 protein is CASSQDFVRGPGLYTNEKLFF. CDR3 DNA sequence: TGCGCCAGCAGCCAAGATTTCGTTCGGGGCCCGGGACTCTATACTAATGAAAAACTGTTTTTT.